The clone carrying this TCR beta chain was found a few times. This sample is part of a study of beta chain features in type 1 diabetes. The germline V and J ends were trimmed by 4 bases and 1 base, with 16 bases remaining between them. Germline loops: CDR1 SEHNR, CDR2 FQNEAQ (reference sequence). This CDR3 is 16 amino acids long. Reverse transcribing all isolated RNA meant expressed TCRB transcripts were sequenced. The protocol was immunoSEQ multiplex PCR, while the TCRdb copy is restricted to in-frame clones and leaves out a portion. The sample contains under 400,000 clones, around 20% of which appear only once.

The sample was naive CD4+ T cells from blood. The origin of this receptor is a young woman in good health. V usage is TRBV7-9 and J usage is TRBJ1-2; TRBD1 might be the D (6 bases). CDR3 bases: TGTGCCAGCAGCTGGGACACGCTAAAGCTTAACTATGGCTACACCTTC. Translation gives CASSWDTLKLNYGYTF.